The next 23 T cell receptor beta chains were all read from a single sample in a study of blood T cell repertoires in COVID-19. Repertoires were generated with immunoSEQ multiplex PCR, while TCRdb's copy carries only in-frame clones and drops some. Counted here are some 490,000 clones, around 85% occurring once; the ten biggest clones make up more than 7.5%. The specimen sequenced was PBMCs or T cells enriched from blood (not recorded which). The receptors here all came from a woman aged 60 to 75 who had recovered from COVID-19.

This clone was counted between two and nine times. V is TRBV29-1 and J is TRBJ1-2, with 8 bases aligning to TRBD1. CDR3 size: 15 residues. Trimming took 4 bases from V and 5 from J; bases not matched to a gene: 12. The V gene's germline CDR1 is SQVTM and CDR2 ANQGSEA. The CDR3 region has the DNA TGCAGCGTTGCATCGGGGCAGGGGGCTCGGTATGGCTACACCTTC. Protein product: CSVASGQGARYGYTF.

This chain connects TRBV27 to TRBJ1-1; the D gene is possibly TRBD1 (6 bases). The V end was cut by 5 bases, the J end by 0 bases, with 13 bases between. The V gene's germline CDR1 is MNHEY and CDR2 SMNVEV (reference sequence). This CDR3 contains 15 residues. CDR3: CASSPTRTVNTEAFF. The CDR3 nucleotides are TGTGCCAGCAGTCCCACACGGACAGTGAACACTGAAGCTTTCTTT.

The chain carries TRBV7-8 and TRBJ2-3; TRBD2 aligns across 14 bases. Germline values: CDR1 SGHVS, CDR2 FQNEAQ. The J segment lost 1 base and the V segment lost 2 bases, leaving 8 bases of the junction unmatched. CDR3 length equals 19 residues. The DNA for the CDR3 is TGTGCCAGCAGCTTACCGGGACTAGCGGGGGCCCACCGCACAGATACGCAGTATTTT. This encodes CASSLPGLAGAHRTDTQYF.

The CDR3 here is CASRTSGRETQYF. DNA of the CDR3: TGTGCCAGTCGAACTAGCGGTAGGGAGACCCAGTACTTC. This chain connects TRBV27 to TRBJ2-5; the match to TRBD2 covers 8 bases. The germline gives CDR1 MNHEY, CDR2 SMNVEV (reference sequence). J lost 5 bases, V lost 9 bases, and 8 bases had no gene match. The CDR3 loop spans 13 amino acids.

This chain connects TRBV3-1 (or the pseudogene TRBV3-2) to TRBJ2-1; 11 nucleotides agree with TRBD1. Per germline, CDR1 LGHDT and CDR2 YNNKEL (reference sequence). The CDR3 sequence is 18 residues long. Unmatched junction bases numbered 15, after V lost 4 bases and J lost 7 bases. The CDR3 sequence: CASSPGSRDRGVGNEQFF. CDR3 DNA: TGTGCCAGCAGCCCCGGGTCCCGGGACAGGGGGGTAGGAAATGAGCAGTTCTTC.

The V gene is TRBV7-6, the J gene TRBJ1-2, with a tentative D call TRBD1 (5 bases). Trimming shortened V by 5 bases and J by 5 bases, and 9 bases separated the two germline ends. The V gene's germline CDR1 is SGHVS and CDR2 FNYEAQ. This CDR3 has 12 amino acids. CDR3 sequence (DNA): TGTGCCAGCAGCCCGGACAATTATGGCTACACCTTC. Its protein is CASSPDNYGYTF. The full variable domain, in which reference TRBV7-6 and TRBJ1-2 provide the parts outside the CDR3, is GAGVSQSPRYKVTKRGQDVALRCDPISGHVSLYWYRQALGQGPEFLTYFNYEAQQDKSGLPNDRFSAERPEGSISTLTIQRTEQRDSAMYRCASSPDNYGYTFGSGTRLTVV.

The chain links TRBV5-1 to TRBJ2-2; 7 positions match TRBD1. In germline, CDR1 is SGHRS, CDR2 YFSETQ. This CDR3 comprises 15 residues. J was trimmed by 10 bases and V by 6 bases; bases with no gene match: 15. As DNA, the CDR3 is TGCGCCAGCAAGGCAACTGGACAGGTCTCCGAGGAGCTGTTTTTT. Translated: CASKATGQVSEELFF. Based on the CDR3 plus reference TRBV5-1 and TRBJ2-2, the full variable domain is KAGVTQTPRYLIKTRGQQVTLSCSPISGHRSVSWYQQTPGQGLQFLFEYFSETQRNKGNFPGRFSGRQFSNSRSEMNVSTLELGDSALYLCASKATGQVSEELFFGEGSRLTVL.

This clone was counted a few times. The chain joins TRBV4-1 to TRBJ1-2; no clear D. V lost 4 bases and J lost 6, with 18 bases in between. Germline V gene sequence: CDR1 MGHRA, CDR2 YSYEKL. The CDR3 totals 15 residues. CDR3 coding DNA: TGCGCCAGCAGCCTCGGGGAAACCGCGAGGGATGGCTACACCTTC. Protein product: CASSLGETARDGYTF.

DNA for the CDR3: TGTGCCAGCAGCCAGTTAGCGGGGCACTCCTACAATGAGCAGTTCTTC. It specifies CASSQLAGHSYNEQFF. The V gene is TRBV4-2, the J gene TRBJ2-1; 8 nucleotides line up with TRBD2. The CDR3 extends over 16 amino acids. J was trimmed by 0 bases and V by 3 bases; bases with no gene match: 4. From germline, CDR1 is LGHNA and CDR2 YNFKEQ.

This sequence joins TRBV4-1 and TRBJ2-2; D remains unclear. The V end lost 3 bases, the J end lost 7 bases, and 9 bases lay between the germline ends. The CDR3 length is 13 residues. Germline CDR1 is MGHRA and CDR2 is YSYEKL. CDR3 bases: TGCGCCAGCAGCCAGCTACCAGGCGGGGAGCTGTTTTTT. Amino acids: CASSQLPGGELFF.

This chain uses TRBV12-5 with TRBJ2-7; 7 positions agree with TRBD2. Germline CDR1 LGHNT, CDR2 FRNRAP. Trimming cost V 2 bases and J 5 bases; bases outside gene matches: 0. The CDR3 has 12 residues. The CDR3: CASGLREDEQYF. Written as DNA, the CDR3 is TGTGCTAGTGGTTTGCGGGAGGACGAGCAGTACTTC. Looking up the rest from reference TRBV12-5 and TRBJ2-7 gives the full variable domain: DARVTQTPRHKVTEMGQEVTMRCQPILGHNTVFWYRQTMMQGLELLAYFRNRAPLDDSGMPKDRFSAEMPDATLATLKIQPSEPRDSAVYFCASGLREDEQYFGPGTRLTVT.

The rearrangement joins TRBV13 to TRBJ2-5; D perhaps matches TRBD1 (6 bases). Per germline, CDR1 PRHDT and CDR2 FYEKMQ (reference sequence). CDR3 length: 13 amino acids. V was shortened by 3 bases and J by 5 bases, with 10 bases between the two germline ends. The DNA for the CDR3 is TGTGCCAGCAGCTTTAGGGGGAACGAGACCCAGTACTTC. Translated, it gives CASSFRGNETQYF.

The chain employs TRBV25-1 and TRBJ1-4; unclear D gene. The CDR3 extends over 11 amino acids. V gave up 5 bases and J gave up 5 bases, with 3 bases separating them. Germline loops: CDR1 MGHDK, CDR2 SYGVNS. CDR3 in amino acids: CASSLNEKLFF. CDR3 sequence (DNA): TGTGCCAGCAGTTTAAATGAAAAACTGTTTTTT.

V usage is TRBV18 and J usage is TRBJ2-5, with 11 bases aligning to TRBD2. The germline V gene has CDR1 KGHSH and CDR2 LQKENI. The CDR3 extends over 16 amino acids. V was clipped by 3 bases and J by 0 bases; unmatched bases: 3. The DNA of the CDR3 is TGTGCCAGCTCACCTAGCGGGGGGGCGTACCAAGAGACCCAGTACTTC. It codes for CASSPSGGAYQETQYF.

V usage is TRBV4-1 and J usage is TRBJ2-7; TRBD1 aligns across 8 bases. Trimming removed 1 base from V and 2 bases from J; junction bases left unmatched: 7. Germline CDR1 MGHRA, CDR2 YSYEKL. There are 16 residues in the CDR3. CDR3 amino acids: CASSQVPGTGPYEQYF. CDR3 nucleotides: TGCGCCAGCAGCCAAGTCCCCGGGACAGGACCCTACGAGCAGTACTTC.

As to this clone: Other DNA sequences from this sample encode an identical CDR3 as well. The rearrangement joins TRBV25-1 to TRBJ1-3; no clear D. CDR1 and CDR2 (germline): MGHDK, SYGVNS. The CDR3 consists of 12 residues. The V end lost 5 bases, the J end lost 0 bases, and 2 bases lay between the germline ends. CDR3 nucleotide sequence: TGTGCCAGCAGTCTCTCTGGAAACACCATATATTTT. Its translation is CASSLSGNTIYF.

The CDR3 DNA reads TGTGCCAGCAGTGTCCGACAGGGCTTCACCAAAAACATTCAGTACTTC. Its translation is CASSVRQGFTKNIQYF. This rearrangement joins TRBV2 to TRBJ2-4; TRBD1 agrees at 7 bases. Germline assignment: CDR1 SNHLY and CDR2 FYNNEI. This CDR3 is built from 16 residues. After removal of 4 bases from V and 2 bases from J, the junction contained 8 bases not matched to a gene.

This chain connects TRBV4-1 to TRBJ2-1; possibly TRBD2 for D (6 bases). CDR3 length: 15 residues. The V end lost 4 bases, the J end lost 2 bases, and 12 bases lay between the germline ends. Germline V CDR1 and CDR2: MGHRA, YSYEKL. Here the CDR3 reads CASSRGVNTYNEQFF. The CDR3 nucleotides read TGCGCCAGCAGCCGGGGGGTCAATACCTACAATGAGCAGTTCTTC.

This clone appeared a few times. The chain combines TRBV5-4 with TRBJ1-3; the match to TRBD1 covers 7 bases. From germline, CDR1 is SGHNT and CDR2 YYREEE (reference sequence). The V segment lost 2 bases and the J segment 2 bases; nucleotides outside the gene matches: 10. This CDR3 comprises 17 residues. The DNA of the CDR3 is TGTGCCAGCAGCTTATTGTTAGGGGGCGATGCTGGAAACACCATATATTTT. This encodes CASSLLLGGDAGNTIYF.

The J gene is TRBJ1-1, the V gene TRBV21-1; the table's D gene call, TRBD1, was not cross checked with the DNA. TRBV21-1 is a pseudogene. The CDR3 loop spans 16 amino acids. The CDR3 loop is CASSSRRHSENTEAFF. The CDR3, as DNA: TGTGCCAGCAGCTCACGTCGGCACAGTGAGAACACTGAAGCTTTCTTT.

The rearrangement joins TRBV11-2 to TRBJ2-1; 8 nucleotides agree with TRBD1. The CDR3 spans 16 residues. V trimming: 0 bases; J trimming: 5 bases; junction bases outside the gene matches: 6. Germline assignment: CDR1 SGHAT and CDR2 FQNNGV. CDR3 region: CASSLDPDRVDNEQFF. The DNA for the CDR3 is TGTGCCAGCAGCTTAGATCCGGACAGGGTTGACAATGAGCAGTTCTTC.

This sequence joins TRBV18 and TRBJ2-5; 9 bases are shared with TRBD2. The germline CDR1 and CDR2 sequences are KGHSH and LQKENI. J lost 4 bases, V lost 4 bases, and 1 base had no gene match. The CDR3 loop spans 13 amino acids. In DNA form, the CDR3 reads TGTGCCAGCTCACGGACTAGCGTAGAGACCCAGTACTTC. Translation gives CASSRTSVETQYF.

A note on this clone: Distinct nucleotide sequences in the sample also encode this CDR3. This sequence joins TRBV5-1 and TRBJ2-5, with D hard to call. Germline-derived CDR1 and CDR2 are SGHRS and YFSETQ. There are 13 residues in the CDR3. V was clipped by 0 bases and J by 4 bases, with 7 bases between them. This CDR3 is CASSLGGGETQYF. In DNA form, the CDR3 reads TGCGCCAGCAGCTTGGGTGGCGGAGAGACCCAGTACTTC. Full variable domain (rest looked up from reference TRBV5-1 and TRBJ2-5): KAGVTQTPRYLIKTRGQQVTLSCSPISGHRSVSWYQQTPGQGLQFLFEYFSETQRNKGNFPGRFSGRQFSNSRSEMNVSTLELGDSALYLCASSLGGGETQYFGPGTRLLVL.